This T cell receptor (beta chain) was sequenced in a study of cytomegalovirus exposure and HLA in healthy donors. Study-level points and caveats: Reported findings show TCR beta sequences accurately forecast HLA-A and HLA-B alleles in most subjects. Data from an earlier analysis indicated that most TCR beta V segments were productive either about 87% or about 30% of the time. Follow-up analysis found HLA locus-dependent TCR association rates, highest for DRB1 and lowest for HLA-C.

The primer mix had 60 Vbeta and 13 Jbeta primers. The assay was immunoSEQ multiplex PCR, and TCRdb's table has in-frame clones only and misses some. The sample contains roughly 200,000 clones, around 78% of which appear only once. Unrecorded immune exposure was likely among donors, who were nominally healthy when sampled. Details on this clone: The antigen remains unidentified.

Trimming took 6 bases from V and 2 from J; bases not matched to a gene: 6. The CDR3 totals 14 residues. Per germline, CDR1 MGHDK and CDR2 SYGVNS. This receptor was obtained from a man aged 25 to 40 in good health and CMV-seronegative. Sequenced sample: PBMCs. The chain joins TRBV25-1 to TRBJ1-2; the match to TRBD1 covers 7 bases. For the CDR3, the DNA is TGTGCCAGCAGGCGACAGGGATCGAACTATGGCTACACCTTC. Translated, it gives CASRRQGSNYGYTF.